The rows below give T cell receptor beta chains drawn from one sample of a study of cytomegalovirus exposure and HLA in healthy donors. Clones were read by immunoSEQ multiplex PCR, and TCRdb kept only the in-frame ones, dropping some. This table holds around 100,000 clones, 67% found once. Sequenced material: PBMCs. These TCRs come from a man aged 18 to 29 in good health and CMV-seropositive. The CDR3 runs from the conserved cysteine through the conserved F or W.

J gene: TRBJ2-3; V gene: TRBV11-3; CDR3 protein: CASSFSTGLGDTQYF
J gene: TRBJ2-1; V gene: TRBV6-6; CDR3 protein: CASSHRGAYNEQFF
J gene: TRBJ2-5; V gene: TRBV5-1; CDR3 protein: CASSLFGGQETQYF
J gene: TRBJ2-5; V gene: TRBV5-1; CDR3 protein: CASSSRAGEETQYF
J gene: TRBJ2-7; V gene: TRBV5-4; CDR3 protein: CASPGGGTVSSYEQYF
J gene: TRBJ1-5; V gene: TRBV7-2; CDR3 protein: CASSLARSGVYSNQPQHF
J gene: TRBJ2-3; V gene: TRBV14; CDR3 protein: CASSRDRGSDTQYF
J gene: TRBJ1-6; V gene: TRBV5-1; CDR3 protein: CASRLQASSYNSPLHF
J gene: TRBJ2-1; V gene: TRBV4-1; CDR3 protein: CASSRWTSGGANEQFF
J gene: TRBJ1-4; V gene: TRBV6-5; CDR3 protein: CASKKGAAGNEKLFF
J gene: TRBJ2-3; V gene: TRBV5-4; CDR3 protein: CASSLPGLAGDTQYF